This passage covers 29 T cell receptor beta chains from one sample sequenced in a study of long-term antiretroviral therapy in people with HIV (dated by TCRdb to between 2021 and 2023). The immunoSEQ hsTCRB v3.0 assay was used at survey level resolution to sequence the TRB variable region. In its TCRdb copy, this immuneACCESS table keeps in-frame sequences only and misses some clones. Where compared with another copy, unresolved V genes explain less than half of these, and the others have no known cause. This sample holds 28,000 or so clones; about 77% were observed only once. Almost 9.5% of the sample is taken by the ten largest. Material: unsorted PBMCs, obtained 1.5 years before starting antiretroviral therapy. The receptors here all came from a man younger than 35 with HIV.

The chain links TRBV13 to TRBJ2-3; 8 bases map to TRBD2. CDR1 and CDR2 from the germline V gene are PRHDT and FYEKMQ (reference sequence). V dropped 5 bases and J dropped 11; count of bases not matched to a gene: 12. CDR3 length: 14 amino acids. As DNA, the CDR3 is TGTGCCAGCAGCAGGGGACTAGGAGGTTTGGGGCAGTATTTT. It translates to CASSRGLGGLGQYF.

As to this clone: At one of its ends the junction is not consistent with the germline gene, which may arise from a read error. The chain carries TRBV7-7 and TRBJ2-5; 8 nucleotides match TRBD2. CDR1 SSHAT and CDR2 FNYEAQ come from the germline V gene (reference sequence). The CDR3 loop spans 15 amino acids. CDR3 coding DNA: TGTGCTAGCAGCTCGGGAGGGACGGCGGGAGAGACCCAGTACTTC. This gives the protein CASSSGGTAGETQYF.

V is TRBV5-4 and J is TRBJ2-7; possibly TRBD1 for D (5 bases). The V and J ends lost 4 bases and 2 bases respectively, with 16 bases between them. The CDR3 has 15 residues. CDR1 is SGHNT and CDR2 is YYREEE in the germline V gene (reference sequence). CDR3 sequence (DNA): TGTGCCAGCAGCCCGCCGACAGCTCAAGCCTACGAGCAGTACTTC. Translated, it gives CASSPPTAQAYEQYF.

This clone has more than one count but fewer than ten. The chain has TRBV27 and TRBJ2-7; D is unclear. The CDR3 totals 13 residues. CDR1 is MNHEY, CDR2 SMNVEV, per germline (reference sequence). Trimming removed 1 base from V and 6 bases from J, with 10 bases in between. The CDR3 DNA sequence: TGTGCCAGCAGTTTATTGGGGTCCGGCGAGCAGTACTTC. It yields the protein CASSLLGSGEQYF.

This clone was recorded a few times. This rearrangement joins TRBV5-4 to TRBJ1-2; weak D call: TRBD1 (5 bases). CDR1 and CDR2 (germline): SGHNT, YYREEE (reference sequence). The CDR3 is 16 amino acids. V shed 3 bases and J shed 4 bases, with 19 bases lying between them. The CDR3 DNA reads as TGTGCCAGCAGCTCCCCCCAAACGGGGGTTATCTATGGCTACACCTTC. It yields the protein CASSSPQTGVIYGYTF. The variable domain in full, completed from reference TRBV5-4 and TRBJ1-2, reads ETGVTQSPTHLIKTRGQQVTLRCSSQSGHNTVSWYQQALGQGPQFIFQYYREEENGRGNFPPRFSGLQFPNYSSELNVNALELDDSALYLCASSSPQTGVIYGYTFGSGTRLTVV.

The chain combines TRBV19 with TRBJ2-1, with TRBD1 matching 11 bases. The CDR3 loop spans 19 amino acids. Germline assignment: CDR1 LNHDA and CDR2 SQIVND (reference sequence). J lost 0 bases, V lost 4 bases, and 11 bases had no gene match. CDR3 residues: CASSTRTGGRLSSYNEQFF. CDR3 coding DNA: TGTGCCAGTAGTACAAGGACAGGGGGCAGACTGAGCTCCTACAATGAGCAGTTCTTC. The whole variable domain, remainder taken from reference TRBV19 and TRBJ2-1, is DGGITQSPKYLFRKEGQNVTLSCEQNLNHDAMYWYRQDPGQGLRLIYYSQIVNDFQKGDIAEGYSVSREKKESFPLTVTSAQKNPTAFYLCASSTRTGGRLSSYNEQFFGPGTRLTVL.

The V gene is TRBV19, the J gene TRBJ2-5; 7 bases agree with TRBD2. The CDR3 length is 15 residues. The germline CDR1 and CDR2 sequences are LNHDA and SQIVND (reference sequence). After removal of 5 bases from V and 1 base from J, the junction contained 7 bases not matched to a gene. CDR3 in DNA: TGTGCCAGTAGTGGCTTGGGCGGGGGCCAAGAGACCCAGTACTTC. Translating it yields CASSGLGGGQETQYF.

This chain connects TRBV7-9 to TRBJ1-4; D ambiguous. The CDR3 has 15 residues. V was clipped by 4 bases and J by 0 bases, with 9 bases between them. Germline V gene data show CDR1 as SEHNR and CDR2 as FQNEAQ (reference sequence). CDR3 loop: CASSSPATTNEKLFF. DNA for the CDR3: TGTGCCAGCAGCTCCCCAGCGACAACTAATGAAAAACTGTTTTTT.

V gene TRBV28 combines with J gene TRBJ2-7; the D is unclear. The CDR3 is made up of 11 amino acids. V lost 1 base and J 6 bases, leaving 4 bases between the germline ends. The germline CDR1 and CDR2 sequences are MDHEN and SYDVKM. CDR3 protein: CASSLSPEQYF. The CDR3 DNA sequence: TGTGCCAGCAGTTTATCCCCCGAGCAGTACTTC.

The CDR3 reads CASSVTGDYGYTF. The CDR3 coding sequence is TGTGCCAGCTCAGTAACAGGGGATTATGGCTACACCTTC. The chain carries TRBV18 and TRBJ1-2; TRBD1 matches at 7 bases. The germline V gene encodes CDR1 KGHSH and CDR2 LQKENI. The V and J ends lost 5 bases and 5 bases, in that order; junction bases with no gene match: 5. The CDR3 is 13 residues long.

The chain recombines TRBV6-5 with TRBJ2-7; 8 bases match TRBD1. The CDR3 sequence is 14 residues long. V was clipped by 6 bases and J by 6 bases; unmatched bases: 10. Per germline, CDR1 MNHEY and CDR2 SVGAGI. CDR3 nucleotides: TGTGCCAGCAGACCCGAGGACAGGGTAGGCGAGCAGTACTTC. Translation gives CASRPEDRVGEQYF.

The V call is TRBV2, the J call TRBJ1-4; tentatively, D is TRBD1 (5 bases). Trimming removed 5 bases at V and 0 bases at J, with 22 bases between. This CDR3 contains 19 residues. CDR1 and CDR2 from the germline V gene are SNHLY and FYNNEI. The CDR3 DNA sequence: TGTGCCAGCAGTCCCCTGGGGACCCCAAGACGGGCAACTAATGAAAAACTGTTTTTT. It translates to CASSPLGTPRRATNEKLFF.

This clone was observed a handful of times. The chain uses TRBV30 and TRBJ1-2; D not certain. This CDR3 has 15 residues. In germline, CDR1 is GTSNPN, CDR2 SVGIG (reference sequence). The V end lost 3 bases, the J end lost 0 bases, and 14 bases lay between the germline ends. The CDR3 sequence is CAWSDRTAANYGYTF. In nucleotides, the CDR3 is TGTGCCTGGAGCGACCGGACGGCCGCTAACTATGGCTACACCTTC.

The V and J genes are TRBV27 and TRBJ2-1; D is possibly TRBD2 (7 bases). Between the trimmed V and J ends, which lost 3 bases and 3 bases, there was a span of 9 bases. The CDR3 is 14 residues long. Germline V gives CDR1 MNHEY, CDR2 SMNVEV (reference sequence). The CDR3 DNA sequence: TGTGCCAGCAGTTTGGGGGGGCGCTACAATGAGCAGTTCTTC. Translated: CASSLGGRYNEQFF.

This clone was recorded once. The chain links TRBV9 to TRBJ2-2, with D maybe TRBD1 (6 bases). The CDR3 length is 14 residues. V was pared by 4 bases and J by 4 bases, with 11 bases between. Germline V gene lookup returns CDR1 SGDLS and CDR2 YYNGEE. CDR3 in DNA: TGTGCCAGCAGCCCCCGCAGGGGCACCGGGGAGCTGTTTTTT. Its translation: CASSPRRGTGELFF.

This chain links TRBV7-2 with TRBJ1-6; D unresolved. Germline V gives CDR1 SGHTA, CDR2 FQGNSA. CDR3 length equals 16 residues. V was clipped by 0 bases and J by 0 bases, with 6 bases between them. The CDR3 here is CASSLAAHSYNSPLHF. The CDR3 region has the DNA TGTGCCAGCAGCTTAGCAGCCCACTCCTATAATTCACCCCTCCACTTT.

The CDR3 DNA sequence: TGTGCCACCAGCAGAGATCGGCAGGGAGTGTTCTTC. Amino acids: CATSRDRQGVFF. V is TRBV15 and J is TRBJ2-1, with D perhaps assigned TRBD1 or TRBD2 (5 bases each). V lost 0 bases, J lost 15 bases, and 12 bases lay in between. Germline V gene sequence: CDR1 LNHNV, CDR2 YYDKDF (reference sequence). CDR3 length: 12 amino acids.

The chain has TRBV4-1 and TRBJ2-7, with 9 bases lining up with TRBD1. The CDR3 has 16 residues. Unmatched junction bases numbered 5, after V lost 0 bases and J lost 2 bases. Per the germline V gene, CDR1 is MGHRA and CDR2 is YSYEKL. CDR3: CASSQDWDRATYEQYF. CDR3 nucleotide sequence: TGCGCCAGCAGCCAAGATTGGGACAGGGCCACCTACGAGCAGTACTTC.

This chain links TRBV19 with TRBJ2-3, with D possibly TRBD2 on 6 matching bases. CDR1 LNHDA and CDR2 SQIVND come from the germline V gene (reference sequence). The CDR3 sequence is 15 residues long. The germline V and J ends were trimmed by 1 base and 0 bases, with 8 bases remaining between them. The CDR3 region is CASSIVGRSTDTQYF. The CDR3 bases are TGTGCCAGTAGTATAGTTGGGAGGAGCACAGATACGCAGTATTTT.

Only a few counts were recorded for this clone. J is TRBJ1-5 and V is TRBV7-2; D unresolved. The V end lost 1 base, the J end lost 0 bases, and 7 bases lay between the germline ends. The length of the CDR3 is 15 residues. The germline gives CDR1 SGHTA, CDR2 FQGNSA. CDR3 DNA: TGTGCCAGCAGCTTAGGTGTTTATAGCAATCAGCCCCAGCATTTT. It specifies CASSLGVYSNQPQHF.

This clone was detected a few times. The chain has TRBV5-1 and TRBJ1-1; 8 bases are shared with TRBD1. The trim removed 4 bases at V and 7 bases at J, leaving 9 bases unmatched. The CDR3 loop spans 14 amino acids. Germline V gene data show CDR1 as SGHRS and CDR2 as YFSETQ. The CDR3 reads CASSAQGGVGEAFF. The CDR3 DNA reads TGCGCCAGCAGCGCACAGGGGGGCGTGGGTGAAGCTTTCTTT.

The V gene is TRBV6-4, the J gene TRBJ2-3; D may match TRBD1 or TRBD2 (5 bases each). Trimming removed 6 bases from V and 0 bases from J, with 13 bases in between. The CDR3 is 15 amino acids. Looked up from germline, CDR1 is MRHNA and CDR2 is SNTAGT. The CDR3 here is CASSGGGSSTDTQYF. In DNA, the CDR3 is TGTGCCAGCAGCGGTGGGGGTAGCAGCACAGATACGCAGTATTTT.

The gene calls are TRBV7-9 and TRBJ2-7; possible D gene TRBD1, 7 bases. The V gene's germline CDR1 is SEHNR and CDR2 FQNEAQ (reference sequence). The V end lost 3 bases, the J end lost 4 bases, and 13 bases lay between the germline ends. The CDR3 length is 14 residues. Written as DNA, the CDR3 is TGTGCCAGCAGCTTCGGCAGGGGGGTGTACGAGCAGTACTTC. It specifies CASSFGRGVYEQYF.

The V gene is TRBV19, the J gene TRBJ1-1, with D maybe TRBD1 (6 bases). The CDR3 runs to 13 residues. Germline assignment: CDR1 LNHDA and CDR2 SQIVND (reference sequence). Trimming removed 6 bases from V and 3 bases from J, with 11 bases in between. The CDR3 reads CASRPQGYTEAFF. DNA for the CDR3: TGTGCCAGTAGGCCACAGGGTTACACTGAAGCTTTCTTT.

V is TRBV9 and J is TRBJ1-2, with 8 positions matching TRBD1. CDR3 size: 15 residues. Germline V gene data show CDR1 as SGDLS and CDR2 as YYNGEE. V shed 0 bases and J 2 bases; nucleotides not matched to a gene: 3. The CDR3 region has the DNA TGTGCCAGCAGCGTAGCGACAGGGGAAAACTATGGCTACACCTTC. It specifies CASSVATGENYGYTF.

The V call is TRBV6-6, the J call TRBJ2-7; tentatively, D is TRBD2 (6 bases). This CDR3 contains 14 residues. Germline V gene lookup returns CDR1 MNHNY and CDR2 SVGAGI (reference sequence). V shed 2 bases and J shed 4 bases, with 12 bases lying between them. In DNA, the CDR3 is TGTGCCAGCAGTTACGCTGGGGCGGGGTACGAGCAGTACTTC. Its translation: CASSYAGAGYEQYF.

The chain has TRBV5-5 and TRBJ1-2, with 7 bases matching TRBD1. The CDR3 sequence is 15 residues long. Trimming at V came to 0 bases and at J to 4 bases, leaving 6 bases not matched to a gene. Germline CDR1 reads SGHKS; CDR2 reads YYEKEE (reference sequence). CDR3: CASSLDGQAAYGYTF. The CDR3 nucleotides read TGTGCCAGCAGCTTGGACGGACAGGCCGCCTATGGCTACACCTTC.

V is TRBV27 and J is TRBJ1-4; the D gene is possibly TRBD1 (5 bases). The CDR3 is made up of 14 amino acids. CDR1 is MNHEY and CDR2 is SMNVEV in the germline V gene (reference sequence). Trimming removed 3 bases from V and 8 bases from J, with 13 bases in between. The CDR3: CASSFNPGAEKLFF. The CDR3 DNA is TGTGCCAGCAGTTTTAACCCCGGGGCAGAAAAACTGTTTTTT.

In this sample, this clone turned up once. This chain uses TRBV30 with TRBJ2-3; 9 bases fit TRBD2. The CDR3 loop spans 14 amino acids. V was pared by 5 bases and J by 2 bases, with 5 bases of the junction left unmatched. CDR1 and CDR2 from the germline V gene are GTSNPN and SVGIG (reference sequence). The CDR3 sequence is CAWSSGGHTDTQYF. The CDR3, as DNA: TGTGCCTGGTCAAGCGGGGGGCACACAGATACGCAGTATTTT.